This entry lists 22 T cell receptor beta chains sequenced from one sample in a study of T cell responses to AZD1222 COVID-19 vaccine. Measured with immunoSEQ multiplex PCR; TCRdb has only the in-frame clones, and not every one. This table has 150,000 or so clones, approximately 88% appearing once. The specimen was peripheral blood, collected on day 0 of AZD1222 vaccination. The origin of the receptors is an adult in good health.

This chain connects TRBV27 to TRBJ2-7; D is perhaps TRBD2 (6 bases). The CDR3 is 15 residues long. Germline V CDR1 and CDR2: MNHEY, SMNVEV (reference sequence). Trimming took off 0 bases at V and 0 bases at J, with 9 bases between the two ends. The CDR3 is CASSLSRRGSYEQYF. CDR3 nucleotides: TGTGCCAGCAGTTTATCGCGGCGGGGCTCCTACGAGCAGTACTTC.

The chain uses TRBV11-3 and TRBJ1-3, with no clear D. The germline V and J ends were trimmed by 5 bases and 0 bases, with 8 bases remaining between them. The CDR3 runs to 14 residues. The V gene's germline CDR1 is SGHNT and CDR2 YENEEA. This CDR3 reads CASSQSNSGNTIYF. CDR3 nucleotides: TGTGCCAGCAGCCAGAGTAACTCTGGAAACACCATATATTTT.

The gene calls are TRBV6-4 and TRBJ2-3, with a possible D match to TRBD2 (6 bases). Trimming pared 8 bases from V and 3 bases from J, leaving 12 bases between. Germline assignment: CDR1 MRHNA and CDR2 SNTAGT. The CDR3 runs 13 residues. The CDR3 is CASPRGRTDTQYF. Here the CDR3 DNA reads TGTGCCAGCCCCAGAGGGAGGACAGATACGCAGTATTTT.

The CDR3 DNA reads TGTGCCAGCAGCCAAGGTGACGGAAGCTCCTACAATGAGCAGTTCTTC. It encodes CASSQGDGSSYNEQFF. The chain recombines TRBV4-2 with TRBJ2-1; D gene uncertain. This CDR3 has 16 amino acids. Germline lookup yields CDR1 LGHNA and CDR2 YNFKEQ. Trimming took 1 base from V and 0 from J, leaving 10 bases between them.

The chain employs TRBV10-3 and TRBJ1-5, with D possibly TRBD1 on 6 matching bases. V was trimmed by 3 bases and J by 4 bases, leaving 10 bases between them. Per the germline V gene, CDR1 is ENHRY and CDR2 is SYGVKD. This CDR3 comprises 14 residues. The CDR3 is CAISDRQANQPQHF. The CDR3 DNA reads as TGTGCCATCAGTGATCGACAGGCAAATCAGCCCCAGCATTTT.

J is TRBJ1-6 and V is TRBV5-5, with D maybe TRBD1 (6 bases). The CDR3 extends over 15 amino acids. CDR1 and CDR2 (germline): SGHKS, YYEKEE (reference sequence). The V end lost 0 bases, the J end lost 7 bases, and 11 bases lay between the germline ends. CDR3: CASSLAHTGNSPLHF. In nucleotides, the CDR3 is TGTGCCAGCAGCTTGGCACATACAGGGAATTCACCCCTCCACTTT.

CDR3 sequence reads: CASSSRVTGDHEQYF. The CDR3 coding sequence is TGTGCCAGCAGCTCGAGGGTGACAGGGGACCACGAGCAGTACTTC. The rearrangement joins TRBV7-9 to TRBJ2-7, with 8 bases identical to TRBD1. Germline CDR1 SEHNR, CDR2 FQNEAQ (reference sequence). Losses at the gene ends were 4 bases for V and 5 bases for J; bases not matched to a gene: 10. CDR3 length: 15 residues.

The rearrangement links TRBV7-9 to TRBJ2-7; D is tentatively TRBD1 or TRBD2 (6 bases each). This CDR3 has 15 residues. The germline V gene encodes CDR1 SEHNR and CDR2 FQNEAQ (reference sequence). V lost 0 bases and J 4 bases, leaving 13 bases between the germline ends. Written as DNA, the CDR3 is TGTGCCAGCAGCTTAGCGGGGGGCGGTAATTACGAGCAGTACTTC. It specifies CASSLAGGGNYEQYF.

A few counts support this clone. The chain employs TRBV11-2 and TRBJ1-2; no clear D gene. Germline lookup yields CDR1 SGHAT and CDR2 FQNNGV. The CDR3 is made up of 13 amino acids. Trimming took off 0 bases at V and 2 bases at J, with 4 bases between the two ends. The DNA of the CDR3 is TGTGCCAGCAGCTTAGATGGCAACTATGGCTACACCTTC. This gives the protein CASSLDGNYGYTF.

This clone was observed once. This rearrangement joins TRBV13 to TRBJ2-7; tentatively, D is TRBD2 (5 bases). CDR1 and CDR2 from the germline V gene are PRHDT and FYEKMQ (reference sequence). V was shortened by 6 bases and J by 0 bases, with 15 bases between the two germline ends. This CDR3 spans 15 amino acids. The CDR3 sequence: CASSFGLASSYEQYF. The CDR3 DNA reads as TGTGCCAGCAGTTTCGGTCTAGCAAGCTCCTACGAGCAGTACTTC.

This rearrangement joins TRBV6-5 to TRBJ2-2; D might be TRBD2 (5 bases). In germline, CDR1 is MNHEY, CDR2 SVGAGI. The CDR3 totals 15 residues. The V gene lost 7 bases and the J gene lost 4 bases, with 16 bases spanning the gap. This CDR3 is CASTGFGVGTGELFF. DNA for the CDR3: TGTGCCAGCACTGGCTTCGGGGTGGGCACCGGGGAGCTGTTTTTT.

The V gene is TRBV7-8, the J gene TRBJ1-1, with a weak D call TRBD1 (5 bases). The CDR3 has 14 residues. The germline CDR1 and CDR2 sequences are SGHVS and FQNEAQ. The V gene lost 8 bases and the J gene lost 4 bases, with 17 bases spanning the gap. The CDR3 nucleotides are TGTGCCAGCTCGCTCAAGCGGGGGAGCACTGAAGCTTTCTTT. Its protein is CASSLKRGSTEAFF.

This chain uses TRBV27 with TRBJ2-7; D is possibly TRBD1 (5 bases). The V end lost 3 bases, the J end lost 2 bases, and 8 bases lay between the germline ends. This CDR3 has 13 residues. Looked up from germline, CDR1 is MNHEY and CDR2 is SMNVEV (reference sequence). This CDR3 is CASSFTGTYEQYF. Here the CDR3 DNA reads TGTGCCAGCAGTTTCACAGGAACCTACGAGCAGTACTTC.

The CDR3 here is CASSFRGGGYTF. The CDR3 region has the DNA TGTGCCAGCAGTTTCAGGGGTGGTGGCTACACCTTC. The gene calls are TRBV27 and TRBJ1-2, with D possibly being TRBD1 (6 bases). CDR3 length equals 12 residues. V lost 3 bases and J 7 bases, leaving 9 bases between the germline ends. The germline V gene has CDR1 MNHEY and CDR2 SMNVEV (reference sequence).

The chain employs TRBV14 and TRBJ2-5, with a possible D match to TRBD1 (6 bases). Trimming took 2 bases from V and 3 from J, leaving 10 bases between them. The CDR3 has 14 residues. CDR1 and CDR2 (germline): SGHDN, FVKESK. In nucleotides, the CDR3 is TGTGCCAGCAGCCAACTAGGGACAAAAGAGACCCAGTACTTC. As protein: CASSQLGTKETQYF.

The rearrangement links TRBV11-1 to TRBJ1-1; TRBD1 matches at 7 bases. V shed 2 bases and J 2 bases; nucleotides not matched to a gene: 5. Germline V lookup: CDR1 SGHAT, CDR2 FQDESV (reference sequence). The CDR3 length is 15 residues. The CDR3 coding sequence is TGTGCCAGCAGCTTAAGGGGACAGCTAAACACTGAAGCTTTCTTT. Translating gives CASSLRGQLNTEAFF.

The chain combines TRBV9 with TRBJ1-2; D unresolved. The germline V gene encodes CDR1 SGDLS and CDR2 YYNGEE. V was shortened by 0 bases and J by 1 base, with 10 bases between the two germline ends. The CDR3 runs to 15 residues. The CDR3, as DNA: TGTGCCAGCAGCGTAGGGGCAGGCTTTAACTATGGCTACACCTTC. Its protein product is CASSVGAGFNYGYTF.

The rearrangement links TRBV6-6 to TRBJ1-5; D is uncertain. Trimming shortened V by 0 bases and J by 3 bases, and 9 bases separated the two germline ends. CDR1 and CDR2 from the germline V gene are MNHNY and SVGAGI (reference sequence). CDR3 length equals 15 residues. The CDR3 loop reads CASSYSTQPNQPQHF. The DNA of the CDR3 is TGTGCCAGCAGTTACTCGACTCAGCCCAATCAGCCCCAGCATTTT.

The chain employs TRBV6-2 or TRBV6-3 and TRBJ2-7; D unclear. V was shortened by 3 bases and J by 6 bases, with 9 bases between the two germline ends. The CDR3 consists of 12 residues. Per the germline V gene, CDR1 is MNHEY and CDR2 is SVGEGT. DNA for the CDR3: TGTGCCAGCAGTTATACCGCGGTCGAGCAGTACTTC. The encoded protein is CASSYTAVEQYF.

The chain links TRBV9 to TRBJ2-2, with TRBD2 identical over 8 bases. The CDR3 totals 15 residues. V lost 3 bases, J lost 5 bases, and 6 bases stayed unmatched. Germline V gene data show CDR1 as SGDLS and CDR2 as YYNGEE. The CDR3 DNA follows: TGTGCCAGCAGCGCTGGGACTAGACCAACCGGGGAGCTGTTTTTT. Its protein product is CASSAGTRPTGELFF.

The rearrangement joins TRBV27 to TRBJ2-1, with 9 bases that match TRBD2. The J segment lost 8 bases and the V segment lost 3 bases, leaving 8 bases of the junction unmatched. The CDR3 is 15 amino acids. Germline V gene data show CDR1 as MNHEY and CDR2 as SMNVEV (reference sequence). The CDR3 nucleotides are TGTGCCAGCAGTTTGGGAGGACTAGCGCCCGATGAGCAGTTCTTC. This translates into CASSLGGLAPDEQFF.

This sequence joins TRBV19 and TRBJ1-2, with TRBD1 matching 10 bases. The length of the CDR3 is 19 residues. In germline, CDR1 is LNHDA, CDR2 SQIVND (reference sequence). After removal of 0 bases from V and 8 bases from J, the junction contained 18 bases not matched to a gene. CDR3 region: CASSIDFYWTGGSGNGYTF. CDR3 bases: TGTGCCAGTAGTATAGACTTCTACTGGACAGGGGGAAGCGGAAACGGCTACACCTTC. The full variable domain, rest sourced from reference TRBV19 and TRBJ1-2, is DGGITQSPKYLFRKEGQNVTLSCEQNLNHDAMYWYRQDPGQGLRLIYYSQIVNDFQKGDIAEGYSVSREKKESFPLTVTSAQKNPTAFYLCASSIDFYWTGGSGNGYTFGSGTRLTVV.